This T cell receptor (beta chain) was observed in a study of T-cell reconstitution after alpha-beta-depleted transplantation in children. Study results and limitations: T-cell counts and diversity at one year post-transplant came mainly from newly produced T cells.

The sample holds many counts of this clonotype. Its antigen is unidentified. Molecular barcoding with unique molecular identifiers was used for the TCRbeta library. TCRdb used MiXCR to reprocess the PCR reads, holding one entry per CDR3 protein. The data contain 400,000 to 550,000 distinct CDR3 sequences, 8% to 11% of them singletons. The sample in question was PBMCs, obtained before TCRalphabeta/CD19-depleted stem cell transplant. The TCR originated in a child aged 2-9 years with inherited bone marrow failure, due to receive a stem cell transplant.

DNA of the CDR3: TGCGCCAGCAGCCAGTCCGACGGATACTATGGCTACACCTTC. Protein: CASSQSDGYYGYTF. The rearrangement links TRBV4-3 to TRBJ1-2, with D unresolved. V dropped 3 bases and J dropped 3 bases, with 11 bases sitting between them. The CDR3 consists of 14 residues. CDR1 LGHNA and CDR2 YSLEER come from the germline V gene.